This T cell receptor (beta chain) stems from a study of identical twins. Overall study findings and caveats: Those out-of-frame alpha sequences shared by twins showed an excess of low generation probability.

The V segment lost 6 bases and the J segment 3 bases; nucleotides outside the gene matches: 6. In germline, CDR1 is SEHNR, CDR2 FQNEAQ (reference sequence). This CDR3 is 14 amino acids long. Worth noting for this clonotype: The antigen remains unidentified.

TCRdb fed the 5' RACE reads into MiXCR, producing one record per CDR3 protein. The sample shows hundreds of thousands of distinct CDR3 sequences, more than 6.5% of them seen only once. The same sample was also used in a study of yellow fever vaccine responses in identical twins. That report adds: Reported findings indicate that twins' vaccine T cell responses seemed partially convergent, partially personalized.

The chain employs TRBV7-9 and TRBJ1-1, with 8 bases that match TRBD1. The TCR originated in a young woman in good health. The specimen sequenced was memory (CD45RO+) T cells sorted from blood. The CDR3 reads CASSKETGDTEAFF. The CDR3 DNA is TGTGCCAGCAGTAAAGAGACAGGGGACACTGAAGCTTTCTTT. The variable domain in full, completed from reference TRBV7-9 and TRBJ1-1, reads DTGVSQNPRHKITKRGQNVTFRCDPISEHNRLYWYRQTLGQGPEFLTYFQNEAQLEKSRLLSDRFSAERPKGSFSTLEIQRTEQGDSAMYLCASSKETGDTEAFFGQGTRLTVV.